This T cell receptor beta chain appears in the sequencing data of a study of CD8+ T cells in alopecia areata. Treatment described: oral pan-JAK inhibitor, 5-10 mg twice daily. TCR sequencing used cDNA made by reverse transcription of extracted RNA. Some clones are missing from TCRdb's copy, which holds only in-frame ones; the method was immunoSEQ multiplex PCR. The sample includes 210,000 or so clones, more than 55% of them seen just once. V shed 3 bases, J shed 5 bases, and the junction held 5 bases outside the gene matches. This CDR3 contains 15 residues. From germline, CDR1 is SGHRS and CDR2 YFSETQ.

V gene TRBV5-1 combines with J gene TRBJ2-5, with 12 bases matching TRBD2. The source of this sequence is a human donor with alopecia areata. Sequenced here: CD4+ T cells sorted from blood, sampled at approximately week 42, from a patient treated with tofacitinib. Written as DNA, the CDR3 is TGCGCCAGCAGCTCACGACTAGCGGGGGTCGAGACCCAGTACTTC. Translating it yields CASSSRLAGVETQYF.